This T cell receptor (beta chain) was identified during a study of T-cell reconstitution after alpha-beta-depleted transplantation in children. Study-wide results and limits: From newly produced T cells came most of the T-cell counts and diversity one year after transplant. Where some patients showed high TCRbeta diversity at day 60, it came from recipient T cells and thymic progenitors that had survived.

For TCRbeta, the library was prepared with unique molecular identifiers. TCRdb re-called the PCR reads with MiXCR, one entry per CDR3 protein. The data contain 550,000 to 600,000 distinct CDR3 sequences, about 21% of them seen just once; the ten biggest clones take up approximately 14%. There are 15 residues in the CDR3. V dropped 0 bases and J dropped 0 bases, with 6 bases sitting between them. In regard to this clonotype: The target antigen is unknown.

The rearrangement joins TRBV12-3 or TRBV12-4 to TRBJ1-5, with no clear D. The sequencing used PBMCs, mostly from graft donor cells, collected 360 days after TCRalphabeta/CD19-depleted stem cell transplant. The receptor comes from a boy in the first two years of life who had a stem cell transplant for acute myeloid leukemia, so the T cells may come from the graft donor. CDR3 coding DNA: TGTGCCAGCAGTTTAGCGCGGGCTAGCAATCAGCCCCAGCATTTT. It yields the protein CASSLARASNQPQHF.